A single sample gave rise to the 26 T cell receptor beta chains below, sequenced in a study of radiation and T cells in renal cell carcinoma. Libraries were prepared by immunoSEQ multiplex PCR; TCRdb keeps only in-frame clonotypes and omits some of them. The sample has roughly 130,000 clones; 85% to 90% are singletons. The time point denotes: blood 2 weeks post-SBRT. Treatment in this sample: 15 Gy SBRT to primary tumor, nephrectomy 4 weeks later. The sequenced sample was blood, obtained from a patient whose treatment included radiotherapy and nephrectomy. All receptors derive from a woman between 65 and 79 years old with renal cell carcinoma.

Of note for this clone: The same CDR3 also results from other DNA sequences found in this sample. The chain is built from TRBV19 and TRBJ1-5; D is uncertain. Germline V gene data show CDR1 as LNHDA and CDR2 as SQIVND (reference sequence). V lost 4 bases and J 0 bases, leaving 10 bases between the germline ends. This CDR3 is 15 amino acids long. DNA of the CDR3: TGTGCCAGTAGTACCTCGGGCATTAGCAATCAGCCCCAGCATTTT. Its protein product is CASSTSGISNQPQHF.

The rearrangement uses TRBV5-4 and TRBJ2-7, with 14 bases that match TRBD2. Germline CDR1 SGHNT, CDR2 YYREEE (reference sequence). J lost 0 bases, V lost 4 bases, and 6 bases had no gene match. The CDR3 extends over 17 amino acids. The CDR3 nucleotides are TGTGCCAGCAGCGCCGGACTAGCGGGGGGCCCCTCCTACGAGCAGTACTTC. Translation gives CASSAGLAGGPSYEQYF.

The CDR3 spells CASSPQGTSTDTQYF. CDR3 DNA: TGTGCCAGCAGCCCCCAGGGTACGAGCACAGATACGCAGTATTTT. This rearrangement joins TRBV11-2 to TRBJ2-3; TRBD1 is a possible D gene (5 bases). Germline lookup yields CDR1 SGHAT and CDR2 FQNNGV. V was pared by 5 bases and J by 0 bases, with 12 bases between. This CDR3 contains 15 residues.

This rearrangement joins TRBV30 to TRBJ2-7; tentatively, D is TRBD1 (5 bases). V lost 0 bases, J lost 4 bases, and 13 bases lay in between. The CDR3 is 14 amino acids. Looked up from germline, CDR1 is GTSNPN and CDR2 is SVGIG (reference sequence). CDR3 DNA sequence: TGTGCCTGGAGTGTAACGGCAGGGATATACGAGCAGTACTTC. Its translation is CAWSVTAGIYEQYF. Complete variable domain (other parts from reference TRBV30 and TRBJ2-7): SQTIHQWPATLVQPVGSPLSLECTVEGTSNPNLYWYRQAAGRGLQLLFYSVGIGQISSEVPQNLSASRPQDRQFILSSKKLLLSDSGFYLCAWSVTAGIYEQYFGPGTRLTVT.

The chain employs TRBV5-4 and TRBJ1-3, with 11 bases aligning to TRBD1. The V gene's germline CDR1 is SGHNT and CDR2 YYREEE (reference sequence). This CDR3 is 15 amino acids long. V lost 4 bases and J lost 6; bases outside the gene matches: 6. The CDR3 region is CASSEWTGGTNTIYF. For the CDR3, the DNA is TGTGCCAGCAGCGAATGGACAGGGGGCACAAACACCATATATTTT.

The chain recombines TRBV6-6 with TRBJ1-5; no definite D call. Germline V gene lookup returns CDR1 MNHNY and CDR2 SVGAGI (reference sequence). Trimming pared 6 bases from V and 0 bases from J, leaving 9 bases between. The CDR3 runs to 14 residues. Written as DNA, the CDR3 is TGTGCCAGCAGCCCGACGTATAGCAATCAGCCCCAGCATTTT. It specifies CASSPTYSNQPQHF.

This chain uses TRBV19 with TRBJ1-2; maybe TRBD1 (5 bases). Germline V lookup: CDR1 LNHDA, CDR2 SQIVND (reference sequence). V lost 4 bases and J lost 7, with 13 bases in between. The CDR3 runs 13 residues. The CDR3 DNA follows: TGTGCCAGTAGTAGCTCCGGGGCGGGTGGCTACACCTTC. Its protein is CASSSSGAGGYTF. Supplemented by reference TRBV19 and TRBJ1-2, the full variable domain reads DGGITQSPKYLFRKEGQNVTLSCEQNLNHDAMYWYRQDPGQGLRLIYYSQIVNDFQKGDIAEGYSVSREKKESFPLTVTSAQKNPTAFYLCASSSSGAGGYTFGSGTRLTVV.

The V and J genes are TRBV19 and TRBJ1-1; D not resolved. From germline, CDR1 is LNHDA and CDR2 SQIVND (reference sequence). Trimming stripped 5 bases from V and 11 bases from J, with 18 bases between. CDR3 length: 13 amino acids. Here the CDR3 reads CASSVVAQGRAFF. The CDR3 bases are TGTGCCAGTAGTGTCGTCGCCCAAGGGAGGGCTTTCTTT.

This rearrangement joins TRBV6-1 to TRBJ2-1; 11 bases are a match to TRBD2. The CDR3 covers 15 residues. The V segment lost 1 base and the J segment 4 bases; nucleotides outside the gene matches: 0. CDR1 and CDR2 from the germline V gene are MNHNS and SASEGT. The CDR3 sequence is CASSEVAGGYNEQFF. The CDR3 nucleotides read TGTGCCAGCAGTGAAGTAGCGGGGGGGTACAATGAGCAGTTCTTC.

The gene calls are TRBV7-9 and TRBJ2-7; the D gene is possibly TRBD2 (5 bases). Trimming removed 1 base at V and 2 bases at J, with 9 bases between. Per germline, CDR1 SEHNR and CDR2 FQNEAQ (reference sequence). CDR3 length: 14 amino acids. The CDR3 protein is CASSLDLAAYEQYF. The CDR3 DNA is TGTGCCAGCAGCTTAGATCTAGCAGCCTACGAGCAGTACTTC.

This sequence joins TRBV28 and TRBJ1-1, with D possibly matching TRBD1 (5 bases). There are 14 residues in the CDR3. Germline assignment: CDR1 MDHEN and CDR2 SYDVKM. Trimming removed 3 bases at V and 6 bases at J, with 14 bases between. CDR3 protein: CASSFSRQRAEAFF. The CDR3 DNA follows: TGTGCCAGCAGTTTCTCTCGACAGAGGGCTGAAGCTTTCTTT.

This chain uses TRBV7-8 with TRBJ1-3; a weak D match, TRBD1 (6 bases). V shed 1 base and J shed 0 bases, with 16 bases lying between them. This CDR3 has 18 residues. From germline, CDR1 is SGHVS and CDR2 FQNEAQ. The CDR3 DNA is TGTGCCAGCAGCTTAGGGACCCGAGGGGGGTACTCTGGAAACACCATATATTTT. It encodes CASSLGTRGGYSGNTIYF.

V usage is TRBV28 and J usage is TRBJ2-7, with TRBD1 as a possible D gene (6 bases). V lost 2 bases to trimming and J lost 2 bases, with 16 bases between them. This CDR3 comprises 16 residues. Germline CDR1 reads MDHEN; CDR2 reads SYDVKM. CDR3 sequence: CASSLPPTGPAYEQYF. In DNA, the CDR3 is TGTGCCAGCAGTTTACCCCCAACAGGGCCCGCCTACGAGCAGTACTTC.

This chain links TRBV27 with TRBJ1-2, with 7 nucleotides matching TRBD1. The CDR3 extends over 17 amino acids. Trimming removed 3 bases from V and 7 bases from J; junction bases left unmatched: 17. Germline V CDR1 and CDR2: MNHEY, SMNVEV (reference sequence). CDR3 DNA sequence: TGTGCCAGCAGTTTTCAAATGGTGGTAGGGGGCGATCGTGGCTACACCTTC. Translation gives CASSFQMVVGGDRGYTF.

The genes are TRBV30 and TRBJ2-1; no reliable D call. V was clipped by 0 bases and J by 4 bases, with 13 bases between them. From germline, CDR1 is GTSNPN and CDR2 SVGIG (reference sequence). The CDR3 runs to 15 residues. CDR3 bases: TGTGCCTGGAGTGTGGCCCCGGGCAGTTACAATGAGCAGTTCTTC. Protein: CAWSVAPGSYNEQFF.

V and J are TRBV5-6 and TRBJ1-2; 9 positions match TRBD1. Germline V CDR1 and CDR2: SGHDT, YYEEEE. V was pared by 4 bases and J by 8 bases, with 3 bases of the junction left unmatched. The CDR3 spans 12 residues. The DNA for the CDR3 is TGTGCCAGCAGCCAGGGACAGGGAGGCTACACCTTC. It codes for CASSQGQGGYTF.

J is TRBJ1-5 and V is TRBV7-8; 11 bases line up with TRBD1. The CDR3 extends over 17 amino acids. In germline, CDR1 is SGHVS, CDR2 FQNEAQ. With V trimmed by 1 base and J by 4 bases, 6 bases remained unmatched. The DNA of the CDR3 is TGTGCCAGCAGCTTAGGGACAGGGGGCGTTAGGAATCAGCCCCAGCATTTT. This translates into CASSLGTGGVRNQPQHF.

CDR3 protein: CASSRGIQGGNTEAFF. The CDR3 region has the DNA TGCGCCAGCAGCCGCGGGATACAGGGTGGGAACACTGAAGCTTTCTTT. The chain joins TRBV5-1 to TRBJ1-1; a weak D match, TRBD1 (6 bases). The CDR3 runs to 16 residues. The V and J ends lost 4 bases and 1 base respectively, with 17 bases between them. The germline gives CDR1 SGHRS, CDR2 YFSETQ.

This chain links TRBV5-1 with TRBJ2-5, with 8 bases matching TRBD1. V lost 3 bases, J lost 3 bases, and 7 bases stayed unmatched. The CDR3 consists of 15 residues. From germline, CDR1 is SGHRS and CDR2 YFSETQ. The CDR3 region has the DNA TGCGCCAGCAGCTCCCAGGGGGCACGGGAAGAGACCCAGTACTTC. Its translation: CASSSQGAREETQYF.

This rearrangement joins TRBV4-3 to TRBJ2-5; 13 positions agree with TRBD2. This CDR3 has 16 amino acids. J lost 9 bases, V lost 4 bases, and 11 bases had no gene match. Germline V gene lookup returns CDR1 LGHNA and CDR2 YSLEER. The CDR3 protein is CASSRNSGLAGSAQYF. The CDR3 DNA follows: TGCGCCAGCAGCCGGAACTCGGGACTAGCGGGGAGCGCCCAGTACTTC.

V is TRBV19 and J is TRBJ2-7; D ambiguous. The CDR3 consists of 14 residues. CDR1 and CDR2 from the germline V gene are LNHDA and SQIVND (reference sequence). V lost 5 bases and J 2 bases, leaving 13 bases between the germline ends. The chain's CDR3 is CASSGPSGPYEQYF. The CDR3 DNA follows: TGTGCCAGTAGTGGTCCCAGTGGGCCCTACGAGCAGTACTTC.

The CDR3, as DNA: TGTGCCATCAGTGACATTAGGAAGGGCGGCCAAGAGACCCAGTACTTC. Its translation is CAISDIRKGGQETQYF. V is TRBV10-3 and J is TRBJ2-5; D uncertain. This CDR3 is 16 amino acids long. The V gene lost 3 bases and the J gene lost 1 base, with 15 bases spanning the gap. In germline, CDR1 is ENHRY, CDR2 SYGVKD.

This rearrangement joins TRBV29-1 to TRBJ1-2; weak D call: TRBD1 (5 bases). V was cut by 6 bases and J by 4 bases, with 12 bases left in between. Per germline, CDR1 SQVTM and CDR2 ANQGSEA. This CDR3 is 12 amino acids long. The CDR3 here is CSVATASYGYTF. The CDR3 nucleotides are TGCAGCGTCGCGACAGCGTCCTATGGCTACACCTTC.

The V and J genes are TRBV7-2 and TRBJ1-5; possible D gene TRBD1, 5 bases. V lost 0 bases and J 2 bases, leaving 5 bases between the germline ends. This CDR3 has 14 amino acids. The V gene's germline CDR1 is SGHTA and CDR2 FQGNSA. The CDR3 coding sequence is TGTGCCAGCAGCTTAGCACAGGGCAATCAGCCCCAGCATTTT. It is translated as CASSLAQGNQPQHF.

The V and J genes are TRBV10-3 and TRBJ1-1; tentatively, D is TRBD1 (6 bases). Germline assignment: CDR1 ENHRY and CDR2 SYGVKD. Trimming pared 8 bases from V and 1 base from J, leaving 8 bases between. This CDR3 region has 12 residues. CDR3 DNA: TGTGCCATCCGACAGGCGAACACTGAAGCTTTCTTT. This translates into CAIRQANTEAFF.

This chain joins TRBV5-4 and TRBJ2-2; 7 bases map to TRBD2. Germline lookup yields CDR1 SGHNT and CDR2 YYREEE (reference sequence). This CDR3 comprises 15 residues. V lost 2 bases to trimming and J lost 6 bases; unmatched junction nucleotides: 7. CDR3: CASSFRGGGPGELFF. CDR3 sequence (DNA): TGTGCCAGCAGCTTTAGGGGCGGGGGACCCGGGGAGCTGTTTTTT.